This T cell receptor beta chain is drawn from a study of T cell responses to AZD1222 COVID-19 vaccine. Study-wide results and caveats: Increased Spike-specific TCR breadth and depth were observed after two AZD1222 doses. Most donors were white British and more were female, and clonal diversity was possibly underestimated. Scientists sampled the repertoires only once the peak T cell response had passed. Across the whole spike, CD4 TCRs peaked at regions 160-218 and 743-854.

Only one count was recorded for this clone. The antigen remains undetermined. Clones were read by immunoSEQ multiplex PCR, and TCRdb kept only the in-frame ones, dropping some. The table records 150,000 to 200,000 clones, roughly 92% of them present only once. The ends were cut back, 6 bases at V and 7 bases at J, with 19 bases in the middle. CDR1 is SNHLY and CDR2 is FYNNEI in the germline V gene. The CDR3 is 15 amino acids. The specimen comprised peripheral blood, sampled on day 0 of AZD1222 vaccination. This chain uses TRBV2 with TRBJ2-1; perhaps TRBD2 as D (6 bases). The TCR sequence derives from an adult in good health. The DNA for the CDR3 is TGTGCCAGCAGCTATACCCAGAGGGGAGGAAATGAGCAGTTCTTC. Its protein is CASSYTQRGGNEQFF.